The sequence of this T cell receptor (beta chain) was determined in a study of regulatory T cells in long-lasting Graves disease. The time point here: newly diagnosed GD, antithyroid drugs for less than 3 months. Generation of the TCR library employed RNA extracted from PBMCs. To make TCR beta libraries, researchers used iRepertoire HTBI primers and Arm-PCR of CDR3 regions. In the authors' workflow: The identification of approximately 62 TRBV and around 15 TRBJ segments was made across samples. TCRdb analysed the multiplex PCR reads with MiXCR anew, one entry per CDR3 protein. The V and J calls come from TCRdb's annotation, not from the publication. Of 420,000 or so distinct CDR3 sequences listed, roughly 17% are singletons. This clonotype appeared many times. The antigen remains undetermined. The trim removed 7 bases at V and 5 bases at J, leaving 10 bases unmatched. There are 14 residues in the CDR3. CDR1 is WNHNN, CDR2 SYGVQD, per germline (reference sequence).

Findings and caveats of the study: The sample size was small, and this may have reduced accuracy. Persistent disease samples used TRBV28, TRBJ1-2 and TRBJ2-5 preferentially.

The same data also went into a second study, on T cells in Graves' hyperthyroidism and ophthalmopathy. From that paper: Patients aged 18 to 65 had newly diagnosed hyperthyroidism of under 2 months' duration.

The source was peripheral blood mononuclear cells (PBMCs), collected at new diagnosis, from a patient treated with antithyroid drugs. This chain links TRBV10-1 with TRBJ2-7, with TRBD1 matching 8 bases. This receptor was identified in a woman in her late teens or twenties with Graves disease. For the CDR3, the DNA is TGCGCCAGCATCTTGGACAGGGCGGGAAACGAGCAGTACTTC. Translated: CASILDRAGNEQYF.